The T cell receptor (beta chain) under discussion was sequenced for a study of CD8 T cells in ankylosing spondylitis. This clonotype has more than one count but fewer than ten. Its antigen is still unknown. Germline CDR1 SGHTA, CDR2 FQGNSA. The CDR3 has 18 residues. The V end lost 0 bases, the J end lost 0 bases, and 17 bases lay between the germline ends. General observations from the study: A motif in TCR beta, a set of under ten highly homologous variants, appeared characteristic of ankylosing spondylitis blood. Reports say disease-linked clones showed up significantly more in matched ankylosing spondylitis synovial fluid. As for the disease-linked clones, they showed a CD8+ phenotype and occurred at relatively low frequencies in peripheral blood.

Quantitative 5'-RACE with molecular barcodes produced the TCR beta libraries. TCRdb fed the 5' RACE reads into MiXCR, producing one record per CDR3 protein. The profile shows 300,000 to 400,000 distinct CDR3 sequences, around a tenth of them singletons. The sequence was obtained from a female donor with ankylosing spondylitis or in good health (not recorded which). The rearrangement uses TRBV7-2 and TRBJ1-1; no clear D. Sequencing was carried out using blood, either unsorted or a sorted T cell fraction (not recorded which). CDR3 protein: CASSLAVPGPYMNTEAFF. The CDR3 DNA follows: TGTGCCAGCAGCTTAGCGGTTCCAGGACCATACATGAACACTGAAGCTTTCTTT.